Each of the 15 T cell receptor beta chains below was sequenced from the same sample in a study of tissue T cells after allogeneic stem cell transplantation. TCRdb's copy holds only in-frame clones and misses some; the assay was immunoSEQ multiplex PCR. The repertoire has 8,000 to 10,000 clones, 60% of them found once; the top ten carry over 9.5%. Sequencing was performed on tissue from the jejunum, taken at autopsy. These receptors came from a woman aged 18 to 50 with breast cancer.

V is TRBV6-5 and J is TRBJ1-1, with 7 bases lining up with TRBD1. Looked up from germline, CDR1 is MNHEY and CDR2 is SVGAGI. V shed 5 bases and J 3 bases; nucleotides not matched to a gene: 9. This CDR3 region has 15 residues. The CDR3 here is CASSKHRGSDTEAFF. CDR3 nucleotide sequence: TGTGCCAGCAGTAAACACAGGGGATCTGACACTGAAGCTTTCTTT.

The CDR3 DNA reads as TGTGCTAGTGGCCTGGGGTTACGTGAGCAGTTCTTC. Residues: CASGLGLREQFF. The chain uses TRBV12-5 and TRBJ2-1; D remains ambiguous. The CDR3 sequence is 12 residues long. The germline V gene encodes CDR1 LGHNT and CDR2 FRNRAP. Trimming shortened V by 6 bases and J by 9 bases, and 12 bases separated the two germline ends.

V and J are TRBV5-4 and TRBJ2-2; the match to TRBD1 covers 10 bases. V lost 4 bases and J lost 5; bases outside the gene matches: 5. The CDR3 sequence is 15 residues long. Germline V lookup: CDR1 SGHNT, CDR2 YYREEE (reference sequence). CDR3 nucleotides: TGTGCCAGCAGCACGGACAGGGGGAAGACCGGGGAGCTGTTTTTT. Protein product: CASSTDRGKTGELFF.

The rearrangement uses TRBV5-6 and TRBJ2-3, with 10 bases lining up with TRBD2. The CDR3 covers 17 residues. Germline V lookup: CDR1 SGHDT, CDR2 YYEEEE. The V gene end was trimmed by 0 bases and the J gene end by 6 bases; junction bases not matched to a gene: 10. CDR3 nucleotide sequence: TGTGCCAGCAGCTTGGCGGGACTAGCGCCCTCGGGGGATACGCAGTATTTT. Translating gives CASSLAGLAPSGDTQYF.

The CDR3, as DNA: TGTGCCAGCAGCTTAGAATTAGAGGGGATAAATGAGCAGTTCTTC. This sequence encodes CASSLELEGINEQFF. This chain joins TRBV11-1 and TRBJ2-1, with D perhaps assigned TRBD1 or TRBD2 (5 bases each). Germline V gene sequence: CDR1 SGHAT, CDR2 FQDESV (reference sequence). The V and J ends lost 1 base and 7 bases respectively, with 14 bases between them. This CDR3 contains 15 residues.

The chain has TRBV6-5 and TRBJ2-3; D remains unclear. Germline assignment: CDR1 MNHEY and CDR2 SVGAGI. CDR3 length: 14 amino acids. Trimming removed 5 bases from V and 4 bases from J, with 13 bases in between. CDR3 region: CASSRLSLADTQYF. The CDR3 region has the DNA TGTGCCAGCAGTCGCCTCTCCCTGGCAGATACGCAGTATTTT.

For this clone: Other DNA sequences from this sample encode an identical CDR3 as well. The chain is built from TRBV6-2 or TRBV6-3 and TRBJ2-7, with 7 bases lining up with TRBD1. CDR3 length: 14 residues. CDR1 and CDR2 (germline): MNHEY, SVGEGT. The ends lost 3 bases at V and 3 bases at J; junction bases unmatched: 5. The CDR3: CASSYVGGSYEQYF. In DNA form, the CDR3 reads TGTGCCAGCAGTTATGTAGGGGGCAGCTACGAGCAGTACTTC.

The chain couples TRBV7-2 to TRBJ2-2; TRBD1 aligns across 8 bases. Trimming cost V 2 bases and J 1 base; bases outside gene matches: 3. The CDR3 runs to 16 residues. Germline values: CDR1 SGHTA, CDR2 FQGNSA. The CDR3 reads CASSLSGTGNTGELFF. The CDR3 DNA reads TGTGCCAGCAGCTTATCCGGGACAGGGAACACCGGGGAGCTGTTTTTT. The whole variable domain, remainder taken from reference TRBV7-2 and TRBJ2-2, is GAGVSQSPSNKVTEKGKDVELRCDPISGHTALYWYRQSLGQGLEFLIYFQGNSAPDKSGLPSDRFSAERTGGSVSTLTIQRTQQEDSAVYLCASSLSGTGNTGELFFGEGSRLTVL.

This clone was counted only a few times. The V and J genes are TRBV9 and TRBJ2-5; 9 bases are a match to TRBD2. The CDR3 totals 15 residues. V lost 3 bases and J lost 4; bases outside the gene matches: 7. The V gene's germline CDR1 is SGDLS and CDR2 YYNGEE. DNA of the CDR3: TGTGCCAGCAGCGGCCGCGGGAGGGCGGGAGAGACCCAGTACTTC. Its protein is CASSGRGRAGETQYF.

The chain has TRBV28 and TRBJ1-2, with TRBD1 as a possible D gene (5 bases). Germline CDR1 is MDHEN and CDR2 is SYDVKM. The CDR3 loop spans 14 amino acids. Deletions cut 3 bases from V and 5 bases from J, with 13 bases between. The DNA for the CDR3 is TGTGCCAGCAGTTTCCTTCGGCAGGGTTATGGCTACACCTTC. Residues: CASSFLRQGYGYTF.

The chain has TRBV6-4 and TRBJ2-1; D might be TRBD2 (6 bases). Per the germline V gene, CDR1 is MRHNA and CDR2 is SNTAGT. The CDR3 is made up of 16 amino acids. The ends were cut back, 2 bases at V and 8 bases at J, with 19 bases in the middle. CDR3 in DNA: TGTGCCAGCAGTGACGGAAGAGCTAGTTCGGGGGATGAGCAGTTCTTC. Amino acid sequence: CASSDGRASSGDEQFF.

In its sample, this clone was seen once. The sample contains more than one DNA sequence encoding this CDR3. The chain employs TRBV7-9 and TRBJ1-1; the D is unclear. The CDR3 totals 15 residues. CDR1 and CDR2 (germline): SEHNR, FQNEAQ (reference sequence). Trimming left V 1 base short and J 1 base short, with 10 bases between. Here the CDR3 DNA reads TGTGCCAGCAGCTTAGGGGCAGGTGGGAACACTGAAGCTTTCTTT. This codes for CASSLGAGGNTEAFF.

The V gene is TRBV7-2, the J gene TRBJ1-1; no reliable D call. Trimming left V 5 bases short and J 4 bases short, with 11 bases between. Germline assignment: CDR1 SGHTA and CDR2 FQGNSA. The CDR3 has 13 residues. CDR3 in amino acids: CASSPQSGTEAFF. DNA for the CDR3: TGTGCCAGCAGCCCCCAGAGCGGCACTGAAGCTTTCTTT.

CDR3 DNA: TGTGCCAGCAGGGGGGGGACAGTTGAAGCTTTCTTT. Protein product: CASRGGTVEAFF. The chain employs TRBV6-6 and TRBJ1-1; 7 nucleotides match TRBD1. Trimming cost V 6 bases and J 7 bases; bases outside gene matches: 5. The CDR3 contains 12 residues. Per germline, CDR1 MNHNY and CDR2 SVGAGI (reference sequence).

The chain employs TRBV4-2 and TRBJ2-2; 11 positions match TRBD2. This CDR3 contains 17 residues. The germline gives CDR1 LGHNA, CDR2 YNFKEQ. J was trimmed by 2 bases and V by 3 bases; bases with no gene match: 5. The CDR3 loop is CASSQAGLAENTGELFF. In nucleotides, the CDR3 is TGTGCCAGCAGCCAGGCGGGACTAGCGGAAAACACCGGGGAGCTGTTTTTT.